Listed here are 28 T cell receptor beta chains from one sample, sequenced in a study of T cells in localized non-small cell lung cancer. Produced via immunoSEQ multiplex PCR; TCRdb's table is partial and in-frame only. The sample shows roughly 30,000 clones, approximately 90% of them seen only once. This sample comprised peripheral blood, obtained before any cancer treatment. These TCRs come from a woman aged 18 to 55 with stage I lung adenocarcinoma.

V is TRBV12-5 and J is TRBJ1-1; 8 nucleotides agree with TRBD1. CDR3 length equals 12 residues. V trimming: 6 bases; J trimming: 5 bases; junction bases outside the gene matches: 2. Germline CDR1 reads LGHNT; CDR2 reads FRNRAP. Here the CDR3 reads CASGQGGTEAFF. Written as DNA, the CDR3 is TGTGCTAGTGGACAGGGGGGGACTGAAGCTTTCTTT.

The table lists this clone with a count of one. The chain uses TRBV4-3 and TRBJ2-3; D may correspond to TRBD1 or TRBD2 (5 bases each). Germline CDR1 and CDR2: LGHNA and YSLEER. V shed 0 bases and J shed 3 bases, with 10 bases lying between them. The CDR3 spans 15 residues. The CDR3 sequence: CASSQERGMTDTQYF. For the CDR3, the DNA is TGCGCCAGCAGCCAAGAGAGGGGCATGACAGATACGCAGTATTTT.

The V call is TRBV23-1, the J call TRBJ1-3; 8 bases line up with TRBD1. TRBV23-1 is noted as an ORF with a role that remains uncertain. This CDR3 contains 20 residues. The trim removed 1 base at V and 3 bases at J, leaving 17 bases unmatched. CDR3 DNA sequence: TGCGCCAGCAGTCAATTAAGCGACAGGGGACCCCGACGGGGTGGAAACACCATATATTTT. Protein product: CASSQLSDRGPRRGGNTIYF.

The V gene is TRBV11-2, the J gene TRBJ2-5; tentatively, D is TRBD1 (5 bases). The J call may be incorrect, as the DNA end agrees better with TRBJ2-7. CDR1 and CDR2 from the germline V gene are SGHAT and FQNNGV. The CDR3 runs to 15 residues. The CDR3 DNA sequence: TGTGCCAGCAGCTTTTTACAGGCTAGCTCCTACGAGCAGTACTTC. Translated, it gives CASSFLQASSYEQYF.

The chain couples TRBV5-6 to TRBJ2-5; D is ambiguous. This CDR3 has 11 residues. Germline lookup yields CDR1 SGHDT and CDR2 YYEEEE. Trimming shortened V by 0 bases and J by 5 bases, and 2 bases separated the two germline ends. The CDR3 is CASSLVETQYF. The DNA of the CDR3 is TGTGCCAGCAGCTTGGTGGAGACCCAGTACTTC. Filled out from reference TRBV5-6 and TRBJ2-5, the complete variable domain reads DAGVTQSPTHLIKTRGQQVTLRCSPKSGHDTVSWYQQALGQGPQFIFQYYEEEERQRGNFPDRFSGHQFPNYSSELNVNALLLGDSALYLCASSLVETQYFGPGTRLLVL.

The rearrangement links TRBV9 to TRBJ2-6; the D is unclear. The ends were cut back, 4 bases at V and 3 bases at J, with 11 bases in the middle. The germline CDR1 and CDR2 sequences are SGDLS and YYNGEE. The CDR3 covers 15 residues. The CDR3 sequence is CASSPRTYGANVLTF. CDR3 nucleotide sequence: TGTGCCAGCAGCCCCCGGACGTATGGGGCCAACGTCCTGACTTTC.

The gene calls are TRBV14 and TRBJ2-3; D uncertain. V was shortened by 4 bases and J by 4 bases, with 9 bases between the two germline ends. From germline, CDR1 is SGHDN and CDR2 FVKESK. The CDR3 covers 13 residues. This CDR3 is CASSPSSADTQYF. CDR3 bases: TGTGCCAGCAGCCCCTCGAGTGCAGATACGCAGTATTTT.

The genes are TRBV4-1 and TRBJ2-2; 12 bases match TRBD1. The V segment lost 2 bases and the J segment 7 bases; nucleotides outside the gene matches: 8. Germline loops: CDR1 MGHRA, CDR2 YSYEKL. The CDR3 totals 17 residues. The CDR3 coding sequence is TGCGCCAGCAGCCAATATGCCGGGACAGGGGGCCTCGGGGAGCTGTTTTTT. Amino acid sequence: CASSQYAGTGGLGELFF.

The gene calls are TRBV5-1 and TRBJ2-3; TRBD1 agrees at 9 bases. The ends lost 1 base at V and 2 bases at J; junction bases unmatched: 5. The V gene's germline CDR1 is SGHRS and CDR2 YFSETQ. The CDR3 covers 16 residues. As DNA, the CDR3 is TGCGCCAGCAGCTTGTCCGGGACAGGGTTCACAGATACGCAGTATTTT. Encoded protein: CASSLSGTGFTDTQYF.

V usage is TRBV6-1 and J usage is TRBJ2-1, with D possibly called TRBD1 or TRBD2 (6 bases each). CDR1 and CDR2 (germline): MNHNS, SASEGT. Trimming cost V 2 bases and J 3 bases, with 17 bases left between them. CDR3 length equals 17 residues. The CDR3 reads CASSERGGGVRYNEQFF. Here the CDR3 DNA reads TGTGCCAGCAGTGAACGTGGGGGCGGGGTCCGCTACAATGAGCAGTTCTTC.

The J gene is TRBJ2-5, the V gene TRBV19, with a tentative D call TRBD1 (5 bases). Matching the DNA end better, TRBJ2-7 makes the J call doubtful. This CDR3 spans 14 amino acids. Germline V CDR1 and CDR2: LNHDA, SQIVND (reference sequence). This chain's CDR3 is CASSLRGSLDEQYF. The CDR3 bases are TGTGCCAGTAGCCTAAGGGGCTCCCTTGACGAGCAGTACTTC.

V usage is TRBV12-5 and J usage is TRBJ2-3; D uncertain. Germline V gene data show CDR1 as LGHNT and CDR2 as FRNRAP. The CDR3 length is 15 residues. Deletions cut 2 bases from V and 4 bases from J, with 13 bases between. The CDR3 protein is CASGLLPVPPDTQYF. Written as DNA, the CDR3 is TGTGCTAGTGGTTTGCTCCCAGTACCACCAGATACGCAGTATTTT.

This clone was counted a single time. The chain employs TRBV11-2 and TRBJ2-3, with unresolved D. Trimming shortened V by 5 bases and J by 2 bases, and 11 bases separated the two germline ends. CDR1 and CDR2 (germline): SGHAT, FQNNGV. The CDR3 sequence is 14 residues long. This chain's CDR3 is CASSGWPITDTQYF. The CDR3 DNA reads as TGTGCCAGCAGCGGGTGGCCCATCACAGATACGCAGTATTTT.

The V gene is TRBV21-1, the J gene TRBJ1-2; the DNA was not used to check the table's D call, TRBD1. TRBV21-1 is an annotated pseudogene. This CDR3 is built from 13 residues. The CDR3 loop is CASSMPRGNGYTF. CDR3 DNA sequence: TGTGCCAGCAGCATGCCCAGGGGGAATGGCTACACCTTC.

The rearrangement uses TRBV2 and TRBJ2-1; D is perhaps TRBD2 (5 bases). V gave up 5 bases and J gave up 6 bases, with 20 bases separating them. This CDR3 is built from 16 residues. Germline CDR1 and CDR2: SNHLY and FYNNEI. CDR3 loop: CASSPTGISLFNEQFF. The CDR3 nucleotides are TGTGCCAGCAGTCCTACCGGGATATCCCTTTTCAATGAGCAGTTCTTC.

V usage is TRBV5-4 and J usage is TRBJ2-5, with D perhaps being TRBD1 or TRBD2 (5 bases each). The CDR3 length is 16 residues. V lost 4 bases and J lost 0, with 16 bases in between. The germline CDR1 and CDR2 sequences are SGHNT and YYREEE (reference sequence). CDR3 nucleotides: TGTGCCAGCAGCCCCCCCGGGACGAGGTACCAAGAGACCCAGTACTTC. Translation gives CASSPPGTRYQETQYF.

In DNA, the CDR3 is TGTGCCAGTAGTATAGTCGGGGTGCGGGGCTACACCTTC. Encoded protein: CASSIVGVRGYTF. The chain links TRBV19 to TRBJ1-2; D remains ambiguous. CDR1 LNHDA and CDR2 SQIVND come from the germline V gene (reference sequence). Between the trimmed V and J ends, which lost 1 base and 8 bases, there was a span of 11 bases. The CDR3 totals 13 residues.

CDR3 protein: CASSESAGGIRGQETQYF. The CDR3 coding sequence is TGTGCCAGCAGTGAATCAGCGGGAGGTATAAGGGGCCAAGAGACCCAGTACTTC. V is TRBV6-1 and J is TRBJ2-5; 9 nucleotides match TRBD2. CDR3 length: 18 residues. Germline CDR1 MNHNS, CDR2 SASEGT. The V and J ends lost 2 bases and 1 base, in that order; junction bases with no gene match: 11.

This clone appeared a single time. Other DNA sequences in this specimen translate into the identical CDR3. The gene calls are TRBV5-1 and TRBJ1-2, with unresolved D. Germline V gives CDR1 SGHRS, CDR2 YFSETQ. V lost 7 bases, J lost 6 bases, and 19 bases lay in between. The CDR3 length is 14 residues. CDR3 amino acids: CASRAQEDLDGYTF. DNA of the CDR3: TGCGCCAGCCGGGCGCAGGAGGACCTAGATGGCTACACCTTC.

CDR3 protein: CSVDGADQETQYF. DNA of the CDR3: TGCAGCGTTGATGGGGCAGACCAAGAGACCCAGTACTTC. The chain carries TRBV29-1 and TRBJ2-5, with D perhaps TRBD1 (5 bases). Germline loops: CDR1 SQVTM, CDR2 ANQGSEA. Trimming took off 3 bases at V and 0 bases at J, with 8 bases between the two ends. The CDR3 is 13 amino acids.

The V gene is TRBV27, the J gene TRBJ1-2, with 9 bases that match TRBD1. Germline-derived CDR1 and CDR2 are MNHEY and SMNVEV (reference sequence). The CDR3 has 14 amino acids. The V and J ends lost 6 bases and 0 bases, in that order; junction bases with no gene match: 2. This CDR3 reads CASRRTGANYGYTF. The CDR3 region has the DNA TGTGCCAGCAGGCGGACAGGGGCTAACTATGGCTACACCTTC.

CDR3 DNA sequence: TGTGCCTGGAGTGTACTACTAGCGGGAAGAGAAGATACGCAGTATTTT. It yields the protein CAWSVLLAGREDTQYF. The chain joins TRBV30 to TRBJ2-3, with 10 bases that match TRBD2. The V and J ends lost 0 bases and 5 bases, in that order; junction bases with no gene match: 8. Germline V gives CDR1 GTSNPN, CDR2 SVGIG (reference sequence). This CDR3 comprises 16 residues.

V gene TRBV5-4 combines with J gene TRBJ2-2, with D maybe TRBD1 (5 bases). The CDR3 totals 16 residues. Germline loops: CDR1 SGHNT, CDR2 YYREEE (reference sequence). V was clipped by 3 bases and J by 4 bases, with 16 bases between them. The CDR3 DNA follows: TGTGCCAGCAGCTGGACACCCGACCTCCTCACCGGGGAGCTGTTTTTT. Its protein is CASSWTPDLLTGELFF.

The rearrangement links TRBV6-6 to TRBJ1-2; a weak D match, TRBD1 (5 bases). Trimming shortened V by 6 bases and J by 3 bases, and 11 bases separated the two germline ends. Germline V CDR1 and CDR2: MNHNY, SVGAGI (reference sequence). There are 13 residues in the CDR3. CDR3 in DNA: TGTGCCAGCAGCCCCGAAGGGGACTATGGCTACACCTTC. Translated: CASSPEGDYGYTF.

The chain recombines TRBV28 with TRBJ1-5, with a weak D call TRBD1 (5 bases). The CDR3 totals 16 residues. CDR1 is MDHEN and CDR2 is SYDVKM in the germline V gene. V was cut by 2 bases and J by 2 bases, with 13 bases left in between. The CDR3 here is CASSLQQVFGNQPQHF. The DNA for the CDR3 is TGTGCCAGCAGTTTACAACAGGTATTTGGCAATCAGCCCCAGCATTTT. The full variable domain, completed using reference TRBV28 and TRBJ1-5, is DVKVTQSSRYLVKRTGEKVFLECVQDMDHENMFWYRQDPGLGLRLIYFSYDVKMKEKGDIPEGYSVSREKKERFSLILESASTNQTSMYLCASSLQQVFGNQPQHFGDGTRLSIL.

The chain employs TRBV6-5 and TRBJ2-7; D is undetermined. Germline values: CDR1 MNHEY, CDR2 SVGAGI. The V and J ends lost 5 bases and 1 base respectively, with 12 bases between them. This CDR3 is built from 14 residues. This CDR3 is CASSLMTTSYEQYF. CDR3 coding DNA: TGTGCCAGCAGTCTTATGACAACATCCTACGAGCAGTACTTC.

The genes are TRBV4-2 and TRBJ2-5; D is unclear. This CDR3 region has 15 residues. Trimming stripped 0 bases from V and 2 bases from J, with 10 bases between. Per germline, CDR1 LGHNA and CDR2 YNFKEQ. This CDR3 reads CASSQDRPGQETQYF. CDR3 nucleotides: TGTGCCAGCAGCCAAGATCGGCCAGGTCAAGAGACCCAGTACTTC.

The rearrangement joins TRBV5-6 to TRBJ1-2, with 10 bases that match TRBD1. The length of the CDR3 is 14 residues. V gave up 0 bases and J gave up 7 bases; unmatched junction bases: 3. Per the germline V gene, CDR1 is SGHDT and CDR2 is YYEEEE. DNA for the CDR3: TGTGCCAGCAGCTTGGGGACAGGGGGATCTGGCTACACCTTC. Its protein is CASSLGTGGSGYTF.